Each of the 20 T cell receptor beta chains below was sequenced from the same sample in a study of T cell repertoires in cytomegalovirus infection. TCRdb re-analysed the reads in MiXCR, keeping a single row per CDR3 protein. The sample has roughly 280,000 distinct CDR3 sequences, approximately 13% seen once; the top ten hold roughly 8.9%. Sequencing used PBMCs. The receptor set was obtained from a human donor in good health (CMV status not recorded). Some clones in this sample may be carry-over from other donors' samples.

This clonotype was recorded at least ten times. At one boundary the junction diverges from the germline segment, which might be a read error. The gene calls are TRBV7-8 and TRBJ2-2, with 10 nucleotides matching TRBD2. CDR1 and CDR2 (germline): SGHVS, FQNEAQ. This CDR3 has 13 amino acids. CDR3: CASSLAGAGELFF. The CDR3 DNA sequence: TGTGCCAGCAGCCTAGCGGGAGCCGGGGAGCTGTTTTTT.

In its sample, this clonotype was seen a few times. This chain joins TRBV20-1 and TRBJ1-1, with D uncertain. V lost 3 bases and J 3 bases, leaving 17 bases between the germline ends. Germline values: CDR1 DFQATT, CDR2 SNEGSKA (reference sequence). This CDR3 comprises 15 residues. CDR3 loop: CSASLSFGLDTEAFF. DNA of the CDR3: TGCAGTGCTAGTCTTTCTTTCGGCCTGGACACTGAAGCTTTCTTT.

The chain links TRBV29-1 to TRBJ1-1; tentative D call: TRBD1 (5 bases). Germline assignment: CDR1 SQVTM and CDR2 ANQGSEA. V was trimmed by 7 bases and J by 6 bases, leaving 12 bases between them. This CDR3 is 11 amino acids long. Here the CDR3 reads CSAPGRAEAFF. CDR3 nucleotide sequence: TGCAGCGCACCGGGGCGCGCTGAAGCTTTCTTT.

Ten or more counts support this clonotype. V usage is TRBV7-9 and J usage is TRBJ2-3; the D gene is possibly TRBD2 (6 bases). The germline V gene encodes CDR1 SEHNR and CDR2 FQNEAQ (reference sequence). V was pared by 5 bases and J by 6 bases, with 12 bases between. There are 13 residues in the CDR3. The CDR3 spells CASSIPLADTQYF. The DNA of the CDR3 is TGTGCCAGCAGCATCCCTCTAGCGGATACGCAGTATTTT.

The table lists this clonotype with a few counts. The chain is built from TRBV12-3 or TRBV12-4 and TRBJ2-5, with D unclear. The CDR3 spans 12 residues. CDR3 in amino acids: CACPASLETQYF. The CDR3 DNA follows: TGTGCTTGCCCGGCATCCTTGGAGACCCAGTACTTC.

This clonotype was counted ten times or more. The chain combines TRBV28 with TRBJ1-5; D unresolved. The V end lost 4 bases, the J end lost 1 base, and 8 bases lay between the germline ends. Germline loops: CDR1 MDHEN, CDR2 SYDVKM. CDR3 length: 14 amino acids. CDR3 residues: CASSSDLSNQPQHF. The CDR3 nucleotides are TGTGCCAGCAGTTCTGACCTCAGCAATCAGCCCCAGCATTTT.

In its sample, this clonotype was seen many times. The chain carries TRBV7-6 and TRBJ2-5, with a possible D match to TRBD1 (6 bases). The V end was cut by 5 bases, the J end by 5 bases, with 24 bases between. The germline V gene has CDR1 SGHVS and CDR2 FNYEAQ. CDR3 length: 17 amino acids. CDR3 protein: CASSRTNPGTQKETQYF. The CDR3 DNA reads as TGTGCCAGCAGCCGGACGAACCCTGGGACACAGAAGGAGACCCAGTACTTC.

V and J are TRBV18 and TRBJ1-4; maybe TRBD1 (6 bases). CDR3 length: 17 amino acids. The germline CDR1 and CDR2 sequences are KGHSH and LQKENI. Deletions cut 0 bases from V and 6 bases from J, with 17 bases between. The CDR3 loop is CASSPPRRQVGDEKLFF. CDR3 DNA sequence: TGTGCCAGCTCACCACCTCGACGACAGGTGGGGGATGAAAAACTGTTTTTT.

This clonotype has more than one count but fewer than ten. This chain uses TRBV20-1 with TRBJ2-7; a weak D match, TRBD1 (6 bases). Germline V gene sequence: CDR1 DFQATT, CDR2 SNEGSKA (reference sequence). Trimming cost V 3 bases and J 0 bases, with 18 bases left between them. The CDR3 runs 16 residues. The CDR3 here is CSARLPLQGTSYEQYF. The DNA for the CDR3 is TGCAGTGCTAGGCTTCCCTTACAGGGAACCTCCTACGAGCAGTACTTC.

This clonotype was counted between two and nine times. The chain recombines TRBV20-1 with TRBJ2-5; 8 bases align to TRBD2. The CDR3 is made up of 14 amino acids. The germline V gene has CDR1 DFQATT and CDR2 SNEGSKA (reference sequence). V was pared by 5 bases and J by 2 bases, with 7 bases of the junction left unmatched. The CDR3 is CSAHPAGEQETQYF. CDR3 DNA sequence: TGCAGTGCTCACCCAGCGGGGGAGCAAGAGACCCAGTACTTC.

This chain links TRBV20-1 with TRBJ2-1, with D uncertain. From germline, CDR1 is DFQATT and CDR2 SNEGSKA (reference sequence). V dropped 6 bases and J dropped 6 bases, with 12 bases sitting between them. This CDR3 comprises 12 residues. This chain's CDR3 is CSARGPRNEQFF. CDR3 coding DNA: TGCAGTGCCCGTGGGCCACGCAATGAGCAGTTCTTC.

This clonotype occurred many times. The chain is built from TRBV7-2 and TRBJ2-5; weak D call: TRBD1 (5 bases). The CDR3 is 15 amino acids. V was shortened by 5 bases and J by 5 bases, with 18 bases between the two germline ends. CDR1 is SGHTA and CDR2 is FQGNSA in the germline V gene. CDR3: CASSPGPPKTETQYF. CDR3 coding DNA: TGTGCCAGCAGCCCAGGGCCTCCTAAGACGGAGACCCAGTACTTC.

This clonotype has more than one count but fewer than ten. The J gene is TRBJ2-7, the V gene TRBV12-3 or TRBV12-4, with D possibly matching TRBD1 (6 bases). V lost 3 bases and J lost 2, with 11 bases in between. The CDR3 is 14 amino acids. For the CDR3, the DNA is TGTGCCAGCAGTTTCTCCGGGACAACCTACGAGCAGTACTTC. It specifies CASSFSGTTYEQYF.

This clonotype was recorded many times. V is TRBV7-2 and J is TRBJ2-7, with 7 bases matching TRBD1. CDR1 is SGHTA, CDR2 FQGNSA, per germline. The CDR3 contains 14 residues. V lost 5 bases, J lost 2 bases, and 6 bases stayed unmatched. The CDR3 spells CASSADRAAYEQYF. DNA of the CDR3: TGTGCCAGCAGCGCCGACAGGGCAGCCTACGAGCAGTACTTC.

Ten or more counts support this clonotype. V is TRBV11-2 and J is TRBJ2-7; possible D gene TRBD2, 6 bases. The germline V gene encodes CDR1 SGHAT and CDR2 FQNNGV. This CDR3 contains 13 residues. Trimming left V 5 bases short and J 3 bases short, with 11 bases between. The CDR3 bases are TGTGCCAGCAGCCACGGGACTGACTACGAGCAGTACTTC. As protein: CASSHGTDYEQYF.

V is TRBV11-2 and J is TRBJ2-7; tentatively, D is TRBD1 or TRBD2 (7 bases each). In germline, CDR1 is SGHAT, CDR2 FQNNGV. The CDR3 is 19 amino acids. V lost 4 bases, J lost 0 bases, and 25 bases lay in between. The CDR3 here is CASSYPGRGRISSSYEQYF. The CDR3 DNA follows: TGTGCCAGCAGCTATCCTGGGAGGGGGCGAATTTCCAGCTCCTACGAGCAGTACTTC.

Note on this clonotype: This may stem from a read error, because a much larger clone lies one nucleotide away. J is TRBJ2-3 and V is TRBV7-3; D is undetermined. This CDR3 has 15 residues. The germline V gene encodes CDR1 SGHTA and CDR2 FQGTGA. V shed 2 bases and J shed 0 bases, with 9 bases lying between them. CDR3 sequence: CASSLEVTSTDTQYF. The CDR3 DNA reads as TGTGCCAGCAGCTTAGAGGTTACTAGCACAGATACGCAGTATTTT.

In its sample, this clonotype was seen many times. This chain links TRBV7-3 with TRBJ2-1; 8 bases map to TRBD2. Germline V CDR1 and CDR2: SGHTA, FQGTGA. Germline trimming cut 5 bases from V and 3 bases from J; bases unmatched to any gene: 6. The CDR3 runs 15 residues. This CDR3 reads CASSPQAGDYNEQFF. CDR3 DNA: TGTGCCAGCAGCCCCCAAGCGGGAGACTACAATGAGCAGTTCTTC.

This clonotype occurred many times. The rearrangement uses TRBV7-9 and TRBJ2-2; 9 nucleotides align to TRBD1. The V gene end was trimmed by 10 bases and the J gene end by 0 bases; junction bases not matched to a gene: 9. Germline V gene data show CDR1 as SEHNR and CDR2 as FQNEAQ (reference sequence). This CDR3 region has 16 residues. CDR3 nucleotides: TGTGCCACAGCGGGACAGGGAAACTCGAACACCGGGGAGCTGTTTTTT. This gives the protein CATAGQGNSNTGELFF. The full variable domain, its missing parts supplied by reference TRBV7-9 and TRBJ2-2, is DTGVSQNPRHKITKRGQNVTFRCDPISEHNRLYWYRQTLGQGPEFLTYFQNEAQLEKSRLLSDRFSAERPKGSFSTLEIQRTEQGDSAMYLCATAGQGNSNTGELFFGEGSRLTVL.

The chain uses TRBV9 and TRBJ1-2, with no clear D. V lost 3 bases to trimming and J lost 0 bases, with 12 bases between them. Germline CDR1 is SGDLS and CDR2 is YYNGEE. The CDR3 covers 15 residues. For the CDR3, the DNA is TGTGCCAGCAGCGAGGCCCTGACACCTAACTATGGCTACACCTTC. It yields the protein CASSEALTPNYGYTF. The whole variable domain, remainder taken from reference TRBV9 and TRBJ1-2, is DSGVTQTPKHLITATGQRVTLRCSPRSGDLSVYWYQQSLDQGLQFLIQYYNGEERAKGNILERFSAQQFPDLHSELNLSSLELGDSALYFCASSEALTPNYGYTFGSGTRLTVV.